A selection of T cell receptor beta chains follows, all from one sample in a study of graft-versus-host responses after intestinal transplantation. Assay used: immunoSEQ multiplex PCR; TCRdb lists only in-frame clones, some missing. The sample lists roughly 81,000 clones; roughly 80% were seen once. These receptors are not linked to any known antigen. The source was unstimulated CD4+ T cells sorted from spleen or lymph node cells, collected before intestinal transplant. The source of these receptors is a human donor who received an intestinal transplant. The CDR3 runs from the conserved cysteine through the conserved F or W. The order of the fields is J gene, V gene, clone size, D gene, CDR3 protein, CDR3 DNA. A D gene is named only where the DNA matches it firmly. A row's size may be missing; if present it is once, few, many or a size class.

>TRBJ2-2|TRBV28|-|-
CASSLVSVGELFF
TGTGCCAGCAGTTTGGTATCAGTCGGGGAGCTGTTTTTT
>TRBJ1-5|TRBV19|-|-
CASSIGIQGESNQPQHF
TGTGCCAGTAGTATAGGAATACAGGGAGAGAGCAATCAGCCCCAGCATTTT
>TRBJ2-1|TRBV7-9|-|TRBD1
CASSFGTVYNEQFF
TGTGCCAGCAGCTTCGGGACAGTCTACAATGAGCAGTTCTTC
>TRBJ2-1|TRBV4-2|-|TRBD2
CASSQVSGLAGGSSYNEQFF
TGTGCCAGCAGCCAAGTATCCGGACTAGCGGGAGGGAGCTCCTACAATGAGCAGTTCTTC
>TRBJ1-5|TRBV2|-|TRBD1
CASTTDRAGQPQHF
TGTGCCAGCACCACAGACAGGGCGGGGCAGCCCCAGCATTTT
>TRBJ2-7|TRBV2|once|-
CASSEGEAKPPYEQYF
TGTGCCAGCAGTGAAGGAGAGGCAAAACCCCCCTACGAGCAGTACTTC
>TRBJ2-3|TRBV6-6|-|TRBD1
CASRRQGSTDTQYF
TGTGCCAGCAGGAGACAGGGGAGCACAGATACGCAGTATTTT
>TRBJ2-2|TRBV30|few|TRBD1
CAWIPGTGVTGELFF
TGTGCCTGGATTCCCGGGACAGGGGTCACCGGGGAGCTGTTTTTT
>TRBJ2-3|TRBV2|-|-
CASGPFTDTQYF
TGTGCCAGCGGGCCTTTCACAGATACGCAGTATTTT
>TRBJ2-5|TRBV5-4|-|TRBD2
CASSSGLADQETQYF
TGTGCCAGCAGCTCCGGACTAGCAGACCAAGAGACCCAGTACTTC
>TRBJ2-1|TRBV4-1|-|-
CASSQVLGHNEQFF
TGCGCCAGCAGCCAAGTATTGGGGCACAATGAGCAGTTCTTC
>TRBJ1-2|TRBV19|-|-
CASSISNSNYGYTF
TGTGCCAGTAGTATCTCCAACTCTAACTATGGCTACACCTTC
>TRBJ2-1|TRBV7-8|-|TRBD2
CASSLVESGRRDNEQFF
TGTGCCAGCAGCTTAGTGGAGAGCGGGAGGAGGGACAATGAGCAGTTCTTC
>TRBJ2-7|TRBV5-4|once|TRBD1
CASSWGQGGGEQYF
TGTGCCAGCAGCTGGGGACAGGGAGGAGGCGAGCAGTACTTC
>TRBJ2-1|TRBV5-1|-|TRBD1
CASSPQGQRNNEQFF
TGCGCCAGCAGCCCGCAGGGACAGAGAAACAATGAGCAGTTCTTC
>TRBJ1-6|TRBV19|-|-
CASSIRFSPLHF
TGTGCCAGTAGTATCCGGTTCTCACCCCTCCACTTT
>TRBJ2-1|TRBV4-1|few|TRBD2
CASSLRTSGKYNEQFF
TGCGCCAGCAGCCTAAGGACTAGCGGGAAGTACAATGAGCAGTTCTTC
>TRBJ1-2|TRBV6-5|once|TRBD1
CASSPRQGVEVTF
TGTGCCAGCAGCCCTAGACAGGGGGTGGAAGTCACCTTC
>TRBJ2-1|TRBV5-1|once|TRBD2
CASSFGTSGFYNEQFF
TGCGCCAGCAGCTTCGGGACTAGCGGATTCTACAATGAGCAGTTCTTC
>TRBJ1-6|TRBV27|-|-
CASSLLGAYRALHF
TGTGCCAGCAGTTTATTGGGGGCCTACAGGGCCCTCCACTTT
>TRBJ1-1|TRBV5-4|-|TRBD1
CASSFFPGGGNTEAFF
TGTGCCAGCAGCTTCTTTCCAGGGGGTGGGAACACTGAAGCTTTCTTT
>TRBJ2-1|TRBV7-9|-|-
CASSLAPGGWFF
TGTGCCAGCAGCTTAGCCCCCGGGGGATGGTTCTTC
>TRBJ2-1|TRBV29-1|medium-sized|-
CSVDLATRGLYNEQFF
TGCAGCGTTGATCTCGCGACGCGGGGGCTCTACAATGAGCAGTTCTTC
>TRBJ2-1|TRBV20-1|-|-
CSAEARNEQFF
TGCAGTGCCGAGGCGAGGAATGAGCAGTTCTTC
>TRBJ2-2|TRBV28|-|-
CASKLVSGELFF
TGTGCCAGCAAGTTAGTCTCCGGGGAGCTGTTTTTT
>TRBJ1-2|TRBV5-1|-|TRBD1
CASSFAGTGGYGYTF
TGCGCCAGCAGCTTCGCAGGGACAGGGGGCTATGGCTACACCTTC
>TRBJ2-7|TRBV28|-|TRBD2
CASSARTSGGYEQYF
TGTGCCAGCAGTGCCCGGACTAGCGGGGGATACGAGCAGTACTTC
>TRBJ1-2|TRBV28|-|-
CASSLRGGYGYTF
TGTGCCAGCAGTTTGCGGGGCGGCTATGGCTACACCTTC
>TRBJ2-7|TRBV5-1|few|TRBD2
CASSSSGGGYEQYF
TGCGCCAGCAGCTCAAGCGGGGGGGGCTACGAGCAGTACTTC
>TRBJ2-1|TRBV7-7|-|TRBD2
CASSLNAGGYNEQFF
TGTGCCAGCAGCTTAAACGCGGGGGGGTACAATGAGCAGTTCTTC
>TRBJ1-1|TRBV27|-|-
CASSSPLRGGGGTEAFF
TGTGCCAGCAGTTCACCACTCCGGGGGGGCGGAGGCACTGAAGCTTTCTTT
>TRBJ2-2|TRBV9|-|TRBD1
CASSVTGELAGELFF
TGTGCCAGCAGCGTAACAGGGGAATTAGCCGGGGAGCTGTTTTTT
>TRBJ1-1|TRBV6-6|-|-
CASSYAGQGGTEAFF
TGTGCCAGCAGTTACGCGGGGCAGGGTGGCACTGAAGCTTTCTTT
>TRBJ1-1|TRBV19|-|TRBD1
CASRTGMNTEAFF
TGTGCTAGCCGGACAGGCATGAACACTGAAGCTTTCTTT
>TRBJ2-7|TRBV28|-|TRBD1
CASSLGTGRLAEQYF
TGTGCCAGCAGTTTGGGGACAGGCCGGCTCGCCGAGCAGTACTTC
>TRBJ2-7|TRBV2|-|TRBD2
CASSSLAGHYEQYF
TGTGCCAGCAGTTCCCTAGCGGGCCACTACGAGCAGTACTTC
>TRBJ1-5|TRBV6-6|-|-
CASSYSLGSNQPQHF
TGTGCCAGCAGTTACTCGCTTGGCAGCAATCAGCCCCAGCATTTT
>TRBJ2-5|TRBV18|-|-
CASSPSQETQYF
TGTGCCAGCTCACCGTCGCAGGAGACCCAGTACTTC
>TRBJ2-1|TRBV19|-|TRBD1
CASSLGQAYEQFF
TGTGCCAGTAGTTTGGGACAGGCGTATGAGCAGTTCTTC
>TRBJ2-7|TRBV5-1|few|-
CASSLIGGPGEQYF
TGCGCCAGCAGCTTGATCGGGGGGCCGGGCGAGCAGTACTTC
>TRBJ2-5|TRBV5-1|once|-
CASSDSGTSEETQYF
TGCGCCAGCAGCGATTCCGGGACTTCCGAAGAGACCCAGTACTTC
>TRBJ2-7|TRBV6-5|-|TRBD1
CASKGTETYEQYF
TGTGCCAGCAAGGGGACAGAGACCTACGAGCAGTACTTC
>TRBJ2-1|TRBV28|-|-
CASRTDFRSNNEQFF
TGTGCCAGCAGGACGGACTTTCGCTCCAACAATGAGCAGTTCTTC
>TRBJ1-2|TRBV30|few|-
CAWSKRGRTYGYTF
TGTGCCTGGAGTAAGCGGGGCAGGACCTATGGCTACACCTTC
>TRBJ2-3|TRBV6-1|-|-
CASSVERGTDTQYF
TGTGCCAGCAGTGTAGAAAGGGGGACAGATACGCAGTATTTT
>TRBJ2-1|TRBV6-1|-|TRBD2
CASSVASGPYEQFF
TGTGCCAGCAGTGTCGCTAGCGGACCCTACGAGCAGTTCTTC
>TRBJ2-2|TRBV7-6|-|-
CASSTSSGELFF
TGTGCCAGCAGCACTTCCTCCGGGGAGCTGTTTTTT
>TRBJ2-1|TRBV11-2|-|-
CASSLLPSSYNEQFF
TGTGCCAGCAGCTTATTGCCCAGCTCCTACAATGAGCAGTTCTTC
>TRBJ1-5|TRBV28|-|-
CASSQFDQPQHF
TGTGCCAGCAGCCAGTTCGATCAGCCCCAGCATTTT
>TRBJ2-5|TRBV5-1|-|-
CASSLVQGGGETQYF
TGCGCCAGCAGCTTGGTACAGGGGGGGGGAGAGACCCAGTACTTC
>TRBJ1-3|TRBV7-8|-|-
CASSLLTARGGNTIYF
TGTGCCAGCAGCTTGTTGACTGCTAGGGGAGGAAACACCATATATTTT
>TRBJ2-5|TRBV19|-|-
CASSIGLRYQETQYF
TGTGCCAGTAGCATAGGCCTCCGGTATCAAGAGACCCAGTACTTC
>TRBJ2-2|TRBV28|-|-
CASRAAGPNTGELFF
TGTGCCAGCAGGGCCGCAGGCCCGAACACCGGGGAGCTGTTTTTT
>TRBJ2-1|TRBV5-4|-|TRBD1
CASSQTYGQGDNEQFF
TGTGCCAGCAGCCAAACCTACGGACAGGGCGACAATGAGCAGTTCTTC
>TRBJ1-1|TRBV5-1|once|-
CASTTLGQRTEAFF
TGCGCCAGCACCACCCTAGGACAGCGCACTGAAGCTTTCTTT
>TRBJ1-5|TRBV7-9|-|-
CATVGGANSNQPQHF
TGTGCCACCGTAGGGGGGGCAAATAGCAATCAGCCCCAGCATTTT
>TRBJ2-3|TRBV5-1|-|TRBD2
CASSSRGRGPDTQYF
TGCGCCAGCAGCAGCAGAGGGAGGGGACCAGATACGCAGTATTTT